The TCR beta chain described here comes from a study of neurological immune-mediated disorders. General study findings and limits: HTLV-1-associated myelopathy led in TCR clonal expansion, while multiple sclerosis ranked lowest, below healthy controls.

Healthy controls were blood bank volunteers in Maryland, USA. Unsorted libraries were generated from 2 million PBMCs. These cells had been stored in RNAlater at -80 C. V was cut by 3 bases and J by 0 bases, with 6 bases left in between. This CDR3 is built from 14 residues. From 15-18 subjects, over 180 million TCR-beta sequences were obtained in each sequencing run. TCRdb used MiXCR to reprocess the 5' RACE reads, holding one entry per CDR3 protein. Among 65,000 to 90,000 distinct CDR3 sequences listed, under 13% were seen once. Remarks on this clonotype: Its antigen is as yet unknown.

This TCR was recovered from a man aged 40-50 years in good health. Material: PBMCs. The gene calls are TRBV12-3 or TRBV12-4 and TRBJ2-4; D gene uncertain. As DNA, the CDR3 is TGTGCCAGCAGTTTCCCCTTAGCCAAAAACATTCAGTACTTC. This gives the protein CASSFPLAKNIQYF.